The 2 T cell receptor beta chains given below trace back to one sample, sequenced in a study of T cell responses to AZD1222 COVID-19 vaccine. The repertoire was sequenced with immunoSEQ multiplex PCR; TCRdb's copy has only in-frame clones and lacks some. The sample holds tens of thousands of clones; 88% are singletons and the top ten take 14% to 15%. Sequencing was performed on peripheral blood, taken on day 0 of AZD1222 vaccination. The receptor source for this set is an adult in good health.

The rearrangement links TRBV10-3 to TRBJ2-7, with 7 bases that match TRBD1. This CDR3 has 14 residues. V gave up 7 bases and J gave up 0 bases; unmatched junction bases: 6. Looked up from germline, CDR1 is ENHRY and CDR2 is SYGVKD. Here the CDR3 DNA reads TGTGCCATCAACCCCGGGACAGTCTCCTACGAGCAGTACTTC. This gives the protein CAINPGTVSYEQYF.

The chain combines TRBV7-9 with TRBJ2-1, with 10 bases aligning to TRBD1. V lost 7 bases, J lost 0 bases, and 18 bases stayed unmatched. The CDR3 loop spans 20 amino acids. CDR1 is SEHNR, CDR2 FQNEAQ, per germline (reference sequence). The CDR3 DNA is TGTGCCAGCACCCTAGAGGGGGGACAGGGGTTATACAGCTCCTACAATGAGCAGTTCTTC. Protein: CASTLEGGQGLYSSYNEQFF.